A single sample gave rise to the 12 T cell receptor beta chains below, sequenced in a study of cytomegalovirus exposure and HLA in healthy donors. PCR employed 60 Vbeta and 13 Jbeta primers. Profiling relied on immunoSEQ multiplex PCR, and the TCRdb table lists in-frame clones only, not all of them. Of 150,000 to 200,000 clones in the sample, over 65% were seen once. What was sequenced was PBMCs. The origin of the receptors is a man aged 55 to 70 in good health and CMV-seronegative.

This sequence joins TRBV5-5 and TRBJ1-1, with 8 bases aligning to TRBD1. CDR1 and CDR2 from the germline V gene are SGHKS and YYEKEE (reference sequence). The CDR3 runs 15 residues. The V gene end was trimmed by 4 bases and the J gene end by 6 bases; junction bases not matched to a gene: 11. CDR3 nucleotide sequence: TGTGCCAGCAGCCCCGGGGACAGGTTTTTCTCTGAAGCTTTCTTT. Residues: CASSPGDRFFSEAFF.

V gene TRBV4-3 combines with J gene TRBJ1-5, with 9 bases fitting TRBD1. The germline V gene has CDR1 LGHNA and CDR2 YSLEER. V trimming: 0 bases; J trimming: 7 bases; junction bases outside the gene matches: 7. This CDR3 comprises 16 residues. The CDR3 DNA follows: TGCGCCAGCAGCCAAGACCTGGACAGGGGAAGACAGCCCCAGCATTTT. As protein: CASSQDLDRGRQPQHF.

The chain joins TRBV25-1 to TRBJ1-2; 9 nucleotides line up with TRBD1. This CDR3 spans 15 amino acids. CDR1 and CDR2 (germline): MGHDK, SYGVNS. J was trimmed by 8 bases and V by 3 bases; bases with no gene match: 10. CDR3 sequence: CASSELEQGAGGYTF. Written as DNA, the CDR3 is TGTGCCAGCAGTGAGCTCGAACAGGGGGCAGGGGGCTACACCTTC.

This clone was observed a handful of times. V usage is TRBV15 and J usage is TRBJ2-4; 9 positions agree with TRBD1. With 0 bases clipped from V and 9 bases from J, the junction kept 15 bases outside the gene matches. Germline-derived CDR1 and CDR2 are LNHNV and YYDKDF (reference sequence). This CDR3 contains 18 residues. For the CDR3, the DNA is TGTGCCACCAGCAGAGATTTGGGGGACAGGGCGCGAGCTTCCATTCAGTACTTC. The encoded protein is CATSRDLGDRARASIQYF.

The CDR3 DNA follows: TGCAGCGTCTGGTATTGGCAGGACAATGAGCAGTTCTTC. Translated: CSVWYWQDNEQFF. This chain connects TRBV29-1 to TRBJ2-1, with D unclear. Per germline, CDR1 SQVTM and CDR2 ANQGSEA. The germline V and J ends were trimmed by 6 bases and 5 bases, with 14 bases remaining between them. This CDR3 is built from 13 residues.

The chain joins TRBV21-1 to TRBJ1-6; TRBD1, the table's D call, lacks a check against the DNA. TRBV21-1 is listed as a pseudogene. This CDR3 has 16 amino acids. Here the CDR3 reads CASSKSTGGYNSPLHF. CDR3 sequence (DNA): TGTGCCAGCAGCAAGTCTACAGGGGGTTATAATTCACCCCTCCACTTT.

The CDR3 here is CALGQRGTDTQYF. CDR3 nucleotide sequence: TGTGCCCTAGGCCAGCGGGGAACAGATACGCAGTATTTT. The rearrangement links TRBV7-9 to TRBJ2-3, with TRBD2 matching 7 bases. The V and J ends lost 11 bases and 3 bases, in that order; junction bases with no gene match: 8. Germline assignment: CDR1 SEHNR and CDR2 FQNEAQ (reference sequence). The CDR3 has 13 amino acids.

The genes are TRBV6-1 and TRBJ1-2; tentatively, D is TRBD1 (6 bases). Trimming left V 1 base short and J 4 bases short, with 10 bases between. Germline lookup yields CDR1 MNHNS and CDR2 SASEGT. This CDR3 region has 14 residues. The CDR3 DNA follows: TGTGCCAGCAGTGAAGGTCGAGGGGGCTATGGCTACACCTTC. Protein sequence: CASSEGRGGYGYTF.

This chain uses TRBV12-2 with TRBJ1-2; TRBD1, the table's D call, was not compared with the DNA. TRBV12-2 is a pseudogene. This CDR3 is 16 amino acids long. CDR3 amino acids: CASRLFPGTGNRGYTF. The CDR3 nucleotides are TGTGCAAGTCGCCTATTCCCCGGGACAGGGAATCGTGGCTACACCTTC.

The chain has TRBV4-2 and TRBJ2-1, with D unresolved. The germline CDR1 and CDR2 sequences are LGHNA and YNFKEQ. The CDR3 is made up of 13 amino acids. Trimming took 3 bases from V and 5 from J, leaving 8 bases between them. CDR3 sequence reads: CASSHDSDNEQFF. CDR3 coding DNA: TGTGCCAGCAGCCACGACTCTGACAATGAGCAGTTCTTC.

The V and J genes are TRBV27 and TRBJ1-5; 9 bases match TRBD1. In germline, CDR1 is MNHEY, CDR2 SMNVEV (reference sequence). The CDR3 spans 15 residues. Trimming at V came to 3 bases and at J to 5 bases, leaving 5 bases not matched to a gene. The CDR3 nucleotides read TGTGCCAGCAGTTTGTTACAGGGGGCACATCAGCCCCAGCATTTT. Translation gives CASSLLQGAHQPQHF.

The chain links TRBV19 to TRBJ2-7, with 15 positions matching TRBD2. V lost 8 bases to trimming and J lost 2 bases; unmatched junction nucleotides: 16. Germline V lookup: CDR1 LNHDA, CDR2 SQIVND (reference sequence). This CDR3 region has 19 residues. Here the CDR3 reads CASSNPGLAGGPGAYEQYF. CDR3 nucleotide sequence: TGTGCCAGTTCCAACCCGGGACTAGCGGGAGGACCTGGGGCCTACGAGCAGTACTTC. Variable domain in full (rest from reference TRBV19 and TRBJ2-7): DGGITQSPKYLFRKEGQNVTLSCEQNLNHDAMYWYRQDPGQGLRLIYYSQIVNDFQKGDIAEGYSVSREKKESFPLTVTSAQKNPTAFYLCASSNPGLAGGPGAYEQYFGPGTRLTVT.